The 3 T cell receptor beta chains listed next were all sequenced from one sample in a study of CD8 T cells in Susac syndrome. Reverse transcription of roughly 0.5 to 1 ug RNA was performed with random hexamers. TCRdb recomputed calls from the immunoSEQ multiplex PCR reads with MiXCR, one row per CDR3 protein. This table has 230,000 or so distinct CDR3 sequences, around 95% appearing once. The specimen was CD4+ T cells from PBMCs. The source of these receptors is a human donor with multiple sclerosis.

This chain uses TRBV2 with TRBJ2-3, with TRBD1 matching over 7 bases. Germline CDR1 SNHLY, CDR2 FYNNEI. The V segment lost 6 bases and the J segment 5 bases; nucleotides outside the gene matches: 17. The CDR3 runs to 17 residues. The chain's CDR3 is CASSLYLTGPERDTQYF. CDR3 in DNA: TGTGCCAGCAGCCTATACCTGACAGGGCCGGAGAGAGATACGCAGTATTTT. Based on the CDR3 plus reference TRBV2 and TRBJ2-3, the full variable domain is EPEVTQTPSHQVTQMGQEVILRCVPISNHLYFYWYRQILGQKVEFLVSFYNNEISEKSEIFDDQFSVERPDGSNFTLKIRSTKLEDSAMYFCASSLYLTGPERDTQYFGPGTRLTVL.

V is TRBV14 and J is TRBJ2-1; D may be TRBD2 (5 bases). The V gene lost 6 bases and the J gene lost 0 bases, with 9 bases spanning the gap. Per the germline V gene, CDR1 is SGHDN and CDR2 is FVKESK. The CDR3 is 14 amino acids. CDR3 in amino acids: CASSPGSSYNEQFF. CDR3 in DNA: TGTGCCAGCAGTCCTGGGAGCTCCTACAATGAGCAGTTCTTC.

This chain connects TRBV29-1 to TRBJ2-5; either TRBD1 or TRBD2 may supply D (5 bases each). CDR1 and CDR2 (germline): SQVTM, ANQGSEA. V shed 3 bases and J shed 2 bases, with 10 bases lying between them. The CDR3 spans 13 residues. The CDR3 loop is CSVDGGRQETQYF. The CDR3 region has the DNA TGCAGCGTTGATGGGGGTCGGCAAGAGACCCAGTACTTC.